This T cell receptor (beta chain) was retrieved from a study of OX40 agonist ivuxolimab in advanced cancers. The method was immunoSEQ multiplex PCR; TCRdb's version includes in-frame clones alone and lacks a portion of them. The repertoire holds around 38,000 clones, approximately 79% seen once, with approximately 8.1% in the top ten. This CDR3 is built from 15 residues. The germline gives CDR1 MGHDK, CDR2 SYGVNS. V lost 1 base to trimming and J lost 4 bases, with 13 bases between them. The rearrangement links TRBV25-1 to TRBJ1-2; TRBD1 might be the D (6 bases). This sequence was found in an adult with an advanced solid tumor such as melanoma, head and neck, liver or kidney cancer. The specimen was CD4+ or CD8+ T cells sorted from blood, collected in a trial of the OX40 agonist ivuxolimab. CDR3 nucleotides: TGTGCCAGCAGTGAATGGACAGATAGGAGCTATGGCTACACCTTC. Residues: CASSEWTDRSYGYTF.